Here is one T cell receptor (beta chain) with its context. Its specificity is unknown. Relapse was seen in all patients after autologous stem cell transplantation, and brentuximab vedotin exposure was variable. The data were obtained in a study of PD-1 blockade in classical Hodgkin lymphoma. The CDR3 sequence is 15 residues long. TCRdb keeps only in-frame clones here, not all; method: immunoSEQ multiplex PCR. This sample yields tens of thousands of clones, of which roughly nine tenths are seen a single time; approximately 16% belongs to the top ten. Broader study findings: Diversity in CD4+ TCRs, unlike that measured in CD8+ TCRs, had risen significantly by C4D1. Possible causes of repertoire differences, disease activity or prior therapy, remain undefined.

This TCR came from a human donor with classical Hodgkin lymphoma. The sample was peripheral blood mononuclear cells (PBMCs), taken at baseline. This chain links TRBV21-1 with TRBJ2-1; the table's TRBD1 call for D was not verified on the DNA. TRBV21-1 is a listed pseudogene. CDR3 bases: TGTGCCAGTCCTAAACGGGACAGGGGGCGGAATGAGCAGTTCTTC. Amino acids: CASPKRDRGRNEQFF.